A single sample gave rise to the 6 T cell receptor beta chains below, sequenced in a study of beta chain features in type 1 diabetes. Isolated RNA was reverse transcribed in full, so expressed TCRB transcripts were sequenced. TCRdb's copy holds only in-frame clones and misses some; the assay was immunoSEQ multiplex PCR. The sample holds hundreds of thousands of clones, roughly 30% seen once. Sequenced sample: naive CD4+ T cells from blood. The receptors come from a man aged 18 to 29 in good health.

This clone showed up just once. The chain combines TRBV15 with TRBJ1-5, with a possible D match to TRBD1 (5 bases). In germline, CDR1 is LNHNV, CDR2 YYDKDF (reference sequence). This CDR3 region has 19 residues. V was shortened by 3 bases and J by 6 bases, with 27 bases between the two germline ends. CDR3: CATSRALGAGLGNGQPQHF. CDR3 bases: TGTGCCACCAGCAGGGCCCTTGGGGCAGGGTTGGGTAACGGTCAGCCCCAGCATTTT.

The chain couples TRBV7-9 to TRBJ2-3, with 13 bases matching TRBD2. V lost 6 bases to trimming and J lost 6 bases; unmatched junction nucleotides: 15. From germline, CDR1 is SEHNR and CDR2 FQNEAQ (reference sequence). This CDR3 region has 18 residues. The CDR3 DNA follows: TGTGCCAGCAGGCCTCCGGGACAGGGGACTAGCGGGAAGGATACGCAGTATTTT. It encodes CASRPPGQGTSGKDTQYF.

This clone was observed a handful of times. The chain has TRBV27 and TRBJ2-3; no clear D. V was cut by 7 bases and J by 5 bases, with 10 bases left in between. There are 12 residues in the CDR3. The germline CDR1 and CDR2 sequences are MNHEY and SMNVEV (reference sequence). DNA of the CDR3: TGTGCCAGCAAGGTTAACAGAGATACGCAGTATTTT. Its translation: CASKVNRDTQYF.

The table lists this clone with a few counts. The rearrangement joins TRBV14 to TRBJ2-5; perhaps TRBD1 as D (9 bases). CDR3 length: 16 residues. The V gene's germline CDR1 is SGHDN and CDR2 FVKESK. V lost 3 bases and J lost 5, with 19 bases in between. This chain's CDR3 is CASSQTLSGTGETQYF. In nucleotides, the CDR3 is TGTGCCAGCAGCCAGACTCTTAGCGGGACAGGGGAGACCCAGTACTTC.

V usage is TRBV5-4 and J usage is TRBJ2-5; 8 bases are shared with TRBD2. The CDR3 runs 16 residues. Germline V gives CDR1 SGHNT, CDR2 YYREEE (reference sequence). The trim removed 0 bases at V and 0 bases at J, leaving 4 bases unmatched. CDR3 sequence (DNA): TGTGCCAGCAGCTTGGGTAGCGGGGCGTACCAAGAGACCCAGTACTTC. The encoded protein is CASSLGSGAYQETQYF.

The table lists this clone with a few counts. The chain couples TRBV5-1 to TRBJ2-7; weak D call: TRBD1 (5 bases). V gave up 0 bases and J gave up 5 bases, with 12 bases separating them. This CDR3 is built from 14 residues. Germline V gene lookup returns CDR1 SGHRS and CDR2 YFSETQ. CDR3 amino acids: CASSLERGFDEQYF. CDR3 bases: TGCGCCAGCAGCTTGGAAAGGGGTTTCGACGAGCAGTACTTC.